This is a list of T cell receptor beta chains from one sample in a study of CD8 T cells in Susac syndrome. Each CDR3 protein gets one entry after TCRdb re-called the immunoSEQ multiplex PCR reads with MiXCR. The table shows some 120,000 distinct CDR3 sequences, with around 94% occurring only once. The sequencing sample was made of CD4+ T cells from PBMCs. The receptor set was obtained from a human donor with multiple sclerosis. CDR3s include the opening cysteine and the closing phenylalanine or tryptophan. D genes are given only for firm matches. Not all rows give a size; the values are once, few, many and, for expanded clones, a class.

- | - | TRBJ1-4 | TRBV20-1 | TGCAGTGCAAGAGGAGCAACTAATGAAAAACTGTTTTTT | CSARGATNEKLFF
- | - | TRBJ1-4 | TRBV7-9 | TGTGCCAGCAGCCACCTACAGGGAGGCGAAAAACTGTTTTTT | CASSHLQGGEKLFF
- | - | TRBJ1-1 | TRBV18 | TGTGCCAGCTCACCACCGGTCAGACGCATGAACACTGAAGCTTTCTTT | CASSPPVRRMNTEAFF
- | - | TRBJ1-5 | TRBV30 | TGTGCCTGGAACAGCGGCAATCAGCCCCGGCATTTT | CAWNSGNQPRHF
- | - | TRBJ2-5 | TRBV20-1 | TGCAGTGCTAGAGATCCCTCGATCGAGGCTGGGGAGACCCAGTACTTC | CSARDPSIEAGETQYF
- | TRBD2 | TRBJ2-7 | TRBV27 | TGTGCCAGCAGTTTACTTGGGACTAGCAGGCCCTACGAGCAGTACTTC | CASSLLGTSRPYEQYF
- | TRBD1 | TRBJ1-2 | TRBV5-1 | TGCGCCAGCAGCTCCCCGGGACAGCCTTATGGCTACACCTTC | CASSSPGQPYGYTF
- | - | TRBJ1-6 | TRBV18 | TGTGCCAGCTCATCCCCAGAGACACCCCTCCACTTT | CASSSPETPLHF
- | TRBD1 | TRBJ2-1 | TRBV24-1 | TGTGCCACCAGTGACTCCGGGACAGGGAACCCCTACAATGAGCAGTTCTTC | CATSDSGTGNPYNEQFF
- | TRBD1 | TRBJ1-2 | TRBV20-1 | TGCAGTGCTGATACACTGGAGGGGGCGAGCTACACCTTC | CSADTLEGASYTF
- | - | TRBJ2-6 | TRBV19 | TGTGCCAGTAGTCCGCAGTCCGAACGGGCCGTCCTGACTTTC | CASSPQSERAVLTF
- | - | TRBJ2-7 | TRBV6-2/TRBV6-3 | TGTGCCAGCACCTCCCCGGCGAGTTACGAGCAGTACTTC | CASTSPASYEQYF
- | TRBD1 | TRBJ2-5 | TRBV15 | TGTGCCACCAGCAGTAGGGACAGGGGAAACGCGGAGACCCAGTACTTC | CATSSRDRGNAETQYF
once | TRBD1 | TRBJ1-2 | TRBV2 | TGTGCCAGCAGTGAAACCAGGGGGCTGTCTGGCTACACCTTC | CASSETRGLSGYTF
- | - | TRBJ1-6 | TRBV18 | TGTGCCAGCTCACCACCGCAGGGCTCGGGGCCCTATAATTCACCCCTCCACTTT | CASSPPQGSGPYNSPLHF
- | - | TRBJ1-1 | TRBV14 | TGTGCCAGCAGCCAACTCGTGGCAGCCGGCACTGAAGCTTTCTTT | CASSQLVAAGTEAFF
- | TRBD1 | TRBJ1-1 | TRBV6-1 | TGTGCCAGCGTAGGTGCCCTGGGACAGGGAACGGGGATGAACACTGAAGCTTTCTTT | CASVGALGQGTGMNTEAFF
- | TRBD2 | TRBJ2-2 | TRBV3-1 | TGTGCCAGCAGCCAGACACCTAGCGGGGGGTACACCGGGGAGCTGTTTTTT | CASSQTPSGGYTGELFF